The rows below give T cell receptor beta chains drawn from one sample of a study of cytomegalovirus exposure and HLA in healthy donors. Profiled with immunoSEQ multiplex PCR; TCRdb holds only in-frame clones, not every one. The sample lists around 120,000 clones, roughly 88% occurring once. The sample taken for sequencing was PBMCs. Source of these receptors: a man aged 18 to 29 in good health and CMV-seronegative. Both conserved end residues are part of each CDR3. D genes are given only for firm matches. Not every row has a clone size; where given, it reads once, few, many or a size class.

clone size: -
V gene: TRBV25-1
J gene: TRBJ1-4
D gene: -
CDR3 DNA: TGTGCCAGCAGTATATCCGCCTTTGGAGACGAAAAACTGTTTTTT
CDR3 protein: CASSISAFGDEKLFF

clone size: -
V gene: TRBV27
J gene: TRBJ2-7
D gene: -
CDR3 DNA: TGTGCCAGCAGTTTAGTTTCGGGTCGTCACGAGCAGTACTTC
CDR3 protein: CASSLVSGRHEQYF

clone size: -
V gene: TRBV6-5
J gene: TRBJ1-4
D gene: TRBD1
CDR3 DNA: TGTGCCAGCAGTTATCGGACAGGGGTCCGAAAACTGTTTTTT
CDR3 protein: CASSYRTGVRKLFF

clone size: -
V gene: TRBV9
J gene: TRBJ2-1
D gene: TRBD1
CDR3 DNA: TGTGCCAGCAGCGTAGTTGGGACAGGACCCTACAATGAGCAGTTCTTC
CDR3 protein: CASSVVGTGPYNEQFF

clone size: -
V gene: TRBV2
J gene: TRBJ2-4
D gene: -
CDR3 DNA: TGTGCCAGCTTTGGGGAGTACAAAAACATTCAGTACTTC
CDR3 protein: CASFGEYKNIQYF

clone size: -
V gene: TRBV4-1
J gene: TRBJ2-5
D gene: TRBD1
CDR3 DNA: TGCGCCAGCAGCACGGACAGGGTGGTTCAAGAGACCCAGTACTTC
CDR3 protein: CASSTDRVVQETQYF

clone size: -
V gene: TRBV25-1
J gene: TRBJ1-2
D gene: TRBD1
CDR3 DNA: TGTGCCAGCAGTGACCGCCCGACAGGGACTAACTATGGCTACACCTTC
CDR3 protein: CASSDRPTGTNYGYTF

clone size: -
V gene: TRBV28
J gene: TRBJ1-1
D gene: -
CDR3 DNA: TGTGCCAGCAGCCTCGGGTCCCCGATATTCTCTGAAGCTTTCTTT
CDR3 protein: CASSLGSPIFSEAFF

clone size: once
V gene: TRBV30
J gene: TRBJ1-1
D gene: -
CDR3 DNA: TGTGCCTGGCTCGGGGGTTCCACTGAAGCTTTCTTT
CDR3 protein: CAWLGGSTEAFF

clone size: -
V gene: TRBV5-1
J gene: TRBJ1-1
D gene: -
CDR3 DNA: TGCGCCAGCAGCCCGTCCAGGGGAGAGAGGACTGAAGCTTTCTTT
CDR3 protein: CASSPSRGERTEAFF

clone size: -
V gene: TRBV5-1
J gene: TRBJ2-3
D gene: -
CDR3 DNA: TGCGCCAGCAGCTTGGATATAACAGATACGCAGTATTTT
CDR3 protein: CASSLDITDTQYF

clone size: -
V gene: TRBV9
J gene: TRBJ2-7
D gene: -
CDR3 DNA: TGTGCCAGCAGCCCAAACCGGGACTCAGGCTCCTACGAGCAGTACTTC
CDR3 protein: CASSPNRDSGSYEQYF

clone size: -
V gene: TRBV30
J gene: TRBJ2-7
D gene: -
CDR3 DNA: TGTGCCTGGAGTGTAAGTTTCGAGCAGTACTTC
CDR3 protein: CAWSVSFEQYF

clone size: once
V gene: TRBV7-9
J gene: TRBJ1-5
D gene: -
CDR3 DNA: TGTGCCAGCAGCTTAGAGAACAGGGACAATCAGCCCCAGCATTTT
CDR3 protein: CASSLENRDNQPQHF

clone size: once
V gene: TRBV30
J gene: TRBJ2-7
D gene: TRBD1
CDR3 DNA: TGTGCCTGGAGTGTAGGACGGACAGGGGGCTTCGGGCAGTACTTC
CDR3 protein: CAWSVGRTGGFGQYF

clone size: -
V gene: TRBV9
J gene: TRBJ2-1
D gene: -
CDR3 DNA: TGTGCCAGCAGCGTAGCTTCAGGGGCGGAGCTGCTCTACAATGAGCAGTTCTTC
CDR3 protein: CASSVASGAELLYNEQFF

clone size: -
V gene: TRBV15
J gene: TRBJ1-5
D gene: -
CDR3 DNA: TGTGCCACCAGCAGGGACATACTCTATGGCAATCAGCCCCAGCATTTT
CDR3 protein: CATSRDILYGNQPQHF

clone size: -
V gene: TRBV7-2
J gene: TRBJ1-3
D gene: TRBD1
CDR3 DNA: TGTGCCAGCAGCCTCACAGGGGGCTCTGGAAACACCATATATTTT
CDR3 protein: CASSLTGGSGNTIYF

clone size: -
V gene: TRBV20-1
J gene: TRBJ2-7
D gene: -
CDR3 DNA: TGCAGTGCTATTCGGGAGTACGAGCAGTACTTC
CDR3 protein: CSAIREYEQYF

clone size: -
V gene: TRBV11-3
J gene: TRBJ1-1
D gene: -
CDR3 DNA: TGTGCCAGCAGCTTGGCGGGGGCAGCGAACACTGAAGCTTTCTTT
CDR3 protein: CASSLAGAANTEAFF

clone size: -
V gene: TRBV11-3
J gene: TRBJ1-2
D gene: TRBD1
CDR3 DNA: TGTGCCAGCAGCCCCCAGCCAGGGGGCCCTAACTATGGCTACACCTTC
CDR3 protein: CASSPQPGGPNYGYTF

clone size: -
V gene: TRBV4-1
J gene: TRBJ2-1
D gene: TRBD1
CDR3 DNA: TGCGCCAGCAGCCTGACAGGGGGCTCCTACAATGAGCAGTTCTTC
CDR3 protein: CASSLTGGSYNEQFF

clone size: -
V gene: TRBV7-9
J gene: TRBJ2-1
D gene: -
CDR3 DNA: TGTGCCAGCAGCCCCCCGAGGGCGAATGAGCAGTTCTTC
CDR3 protein: CASSPPRANEQFF

clone size: -
V gene: TRBV4-3
J gene: TRBJ2-1
D gene: TRBD1
CDR3 DNA: TGCGCCAGCAGCCAAGTGGGACAGGGGATAGATGAGCAGTTCTTC
CDR3 protein: CASSQVGQGIDEQFF

clone size: -
V gene: TRBV4-3
J gene: TRBJ2-2
D gene: TRBD1
CDR3 DNA: TGCGCCAGCAGCCAAGAAGACAGGGGTTGGGAGCTGTTTTTT
CDR3 protein: CASSQEDRGWELFF

clone size: -
V gene: TRBV11-3
J gene: TRBJ2-3
D gene: -
CDR3 DNA: TGTGCCAGCAGCCTAGGGGACTCTGGACTGATCACAGATACGCAGTATTTT
CDR3 protein: CASSLGDSGLITDTQYF

clone size: -
V gene: TRBV7-9
J gene: TRBJ2-6
D gene: TRBD1
CDR3 DNA: TGTGCCAGCAGCTTAGAGGGGGCGGCTGGGGCCAACGTCCTGACTTTC
CDR3 protein: CASSLEGAAGANVLTF

clone size: few
V gene: TRBV7-9
J gene: TRBJ1-6
D gene: -
CDR3 DNA: TGTGCCAGCAGCTTAGTAGTAGATTCACCCCTCCACTTT
CDR3 protein: CASSLVVDSPLHF

clone size: -
V gene: TRBV25-1
J gene: TRBJ2-1
D gene: -
CDR3 DNA: TGTGCCAGCAGTGAATCCCTCGACAGAAGCTCCTACAATGAGCAGTTCTTC
CDR3 protein: CASSESLDRSSYNEQFF

clone size: -
V gene: TRBV6-5
J gene: TRBJ1-2
D gene: TRBD1
CDR3 DNA: TGTGCCAGCAGTTACCGTGGACAGGGTGCTGGCTACACCTTC
CDR3 protein: CASSYRGQGAGYTF

clone size: -
V gene: TRBV5-1
J gene: TRBJ2-1
D gene: -
CDR3 DNA: TGCGCCAGCAGCCTGGGGGCTAGCGGCTACAATGAGCAGTTCTTC
CDR3 protein: CASSLGASGYNEQFF

clone size: -
V gene: TRBV6-6
J gene: TRBJ1-1
D gene: -
CDR3 DNA: TGTGCCAGCAGATCCGTTAATGGGGGCTTGAACACTGAAGCTTTCTTT
CDR3 protein: CASRSVNGGLNTEAFF

clone size: -
V gene: TRBV7-2
J gene: TRBJ2-7
D gene: -
CDR3 DNA: TGTGCCAGCAGCTTAGGGGGCGTGCAGTACTTC
CDR3 protein: CASSLGGVQYF

clone size: -
V gene: TRBV2
J gene: TRBJ2-1
D gene: TRBD1
CDR3 DNA: TGTGCCAGCAGTTCGTACCGGGACAGGGGAGGCAATGAGCAGTTCTTC
CDR3 protein: CASSSYRDRGGNEQFF

clone size: -
V gene: TRBV6-1
J gene: TRBJ2-2
D gene: TRBD1
CDR3 DNA: TGTGCCAGCAGCCGGTTGACAGGGGCCGGGGAGCTGTTTTTT
CDR3 protein: CASSRLTGAGELFF

clone size: few
V gene: TRBV7-9
J gene: TRBJ2-7
D gene: TRBD2
CDR3 DNA: TGTGCCAGCAGCCAAATCCGGACTAGCGGGAGTTACGAGCAGTACTTC
CDR3 protein: CASSQIRTSGSYEQYF

clone size: -
V gene: TRBV29-1
J gene: TRBJ2-7
D gene: -
CDR3 DNA: TGCAGCGTTGTGTCCGATAGGAGCTCCTACGAGCAGTACTTC
CDR3 protein: CSVVSDRSSYEQYF